The 29 T cell receptor beta chains reported below all come from one sample, sequenced in a study of blood T cell repertoires in COVID-19. TCRdb keeps only in-frame clones here, not all; method: immunoSEQ multiplex PCR. The sample contains 250,000 to 350,000 clones, roughly 89% of which appear only once. Sequencing used PBMCs or T cells enriched from blood (not recorded which). The receptor source for this set is a woman aged 18-29 years with acute COVID-19.

This chain joins TRBV27 and TRBJ1-2; D might be TRBD1 (5 bases). V was pared by 5 bases and J by 0 bases, with 13 bases between. The CDR3 covers 15 residues. Germline lookup yields CDR1 MNHEY and CDR2 SMNVEV (reference sequence). The CDR3 region has the DNA TGTGCCAGCAGTACTCACGGGGGAGCTAACTATGGCTACACCTTC. Amino acids: CASSTHGGANYGYTF.

The chain carries TRBV18 and TRBJ1-1; D possibly corresponds to TRBD1 (5 bases). CDR1 and CDR2 from the germline V gene are KGHSH and LQKENI. The germline V and J ends were trimmed by 1 base and 1 base, with 13 bases remaining between them. The CDR3 is 16 amino acids. DNA for the CDR3: TGTGCCAGCTCACCACTGTTGTTGGGGGGGAACACTGAAGCTTTCTTT. Amino acids: CASSPLLLGGNTEAFF.

The rearrangement uses TRBV29-1 and TRBJ2-4; 8 bases are a match to TRBD1. CDR1 SQVTM and CDR2 ANQGSEA come from the germline V gene. V dropped 0 bases and J dropped 14; count of bases not matched to a gene: 3. The CDR3 extends over 11 amino acids. CDR3 sequence (DNA): TGCAGCGTTGAAGATGGGACAGGCGAGTACTTC. Protein sequence: CSVEDGTGEYF.

V is TRBV24-1 and J is TRBJ2-3; the D gene is possibly TRBD2 (5 bases). Germline V gives CDR1 KGHDR, CDR2 SFDVKD. This CDR3 is 16 amino acids long. Trimming pared 0 bases from V and 2 bases from J, leaving 11 bases between. For the CDR3, the DNA is TGTGCCACCAGTGATTTGAATAGCGCGGACACAGATACGCAGTATTTT. It encodes CATSDLNSADTDTQYF.

This chain joins TRBV3-1 (or the pseudogene TRBV3-2) and TRBJ2-6; D not certain. The CDR3 runs to 13 residues. V was trimmed by 5 bases and J by 2 bases, leaving 4 bases between them. Germline-derived CDR1 and CDR2 are LGHDT and YNNKEL (reference sequence). This CDR3 is CASSNTGANVLTF. Here the CDR3 DNA reads TGTGCCAGCAGCAACACTGGGGCCAACGTCCTGACTTTC.

CDR3 DNA sequence: TGTGCCAGCAGCTTTCACCCCTCCGGGGGAAAAGGCACCGGGGAGCTGTTTTTT. It translates to CASSFHPSGGKGTGELFF. This chain joins TRBV7-2 and TRBJ2-2, with a weak D call TRBD2 (6 bases). CDR3 length: 18 amino acids. Germline V gene data show CDR1 as SGHTA and CDR2 as FQGNSA. The V and J ends lost 3 bases and 4 bases respectively, with 21 bases between them.

The chain couples TRBV5-1 to TRBJ2-4, with unresolved D. This CDR3 spans 14 amino acids. V was clipped by 0 bases and J by 7 bases, with 11 bases between them. Germline V gene data show CDR1 as SGHRS and CDR2 as YFSETQ. CDR3 bases: TGCGCCAGCAGCTTGGGCCAGCGTGAGAACATTCAGTACTTC. Its protein is CASSLGQRENIQYF.

The V call is TRBV7-2, the J call TRBJ2-7, with D possibly matching TRBD1 (6 bases). The germline V gene encodes CDR1 SGHTA and CDR2 FQGNSA. The CDR3 is 15 amino acids. V was trimmed by 1 base and J by 3 bases, leaving 13 bases between them. In nucleotides, the CDR3 is TGTGCCAGCAGCTTAGATGAGAACAGGGTCTACGAGCAGTACTTC. Translated: CASSLDENRVYEQYF.

This clone was detected once. Other DNA sequences in this specimen translate into the identical CDR3. This chain joins TRBV27 and TRBJ1-5, with 7 nucleotides matching TRBD1. This CDR3 is built from 13 residues. Germline V gives CDR1 MNHEY, CDR2 SMNVEV (reference sequence). The trim removed 8 bases at V and 5 bases at J, leaving 6 bases unmatched. The CDR3 bases are TGTGCCAGCTCAGGAGGGGGCCATCAGCCCCAGCATTTT. Its protein is CASSGGGHQPQHF.

This chain joins TRBV6-5 and TRBJ1-1; D unclear. The germline gives CDR1 MNHEY, CDR2 SVGAGI. This CDR3 has 13 amino acids. Trimming pared 11 bases from V and 0 bases from J, leaving 13 bases between. The CDR3 region is CAGGGPMNTEAFF. The CDR3 bases are TGTGCCGGAGGAGGGCCTATGAACACTGAAGCTTTCTTT.

The chain couples TRBV2 to TRBJ1-6; 8 nucleotides match TRBD1. Germline trimming cut 7 bases from V and 6 bases from J; bases unmatched to any gene: 8. The CDR3 length is 15 residues. Looked up from germline, CDR1 is SNHLY and CDR2 is FYNNEI. CDR3 amino acids: CASTLSQGVNSPLHF. As DNA, the CDR3 is TGTGCCAGCACCCTTTCACAGGGGGTTAATTCACCCCTCCACTTT.

The chain combines TRBV7-2 with TRBJ1-5; tentative D call: TRBD1 (5 bases). The germline V and J ends were trimmed by 1 base and 5 bases, with 9 bases remaining between them. Germline V CDR1 and CDR2: SGHTA, FQGNSA. The CDR3 totals 14 residues. As DNA, the CDR3 is TGTGCCAGCAGCTTAGGACAGTCCCATCAGCCCCAGCATTTT. Protein: CASSLGQSHQPQHF.

This clone was found a few times. The chain employs TRBV24-1 and TRBJ1-5; 9 bases line up with TRBD1. Trimming took 7 bases from V and 5 from J; bases not matched to a gene: 5. This CDR3 spans 14 amino acids. Germline values: CDR1 KGHDR, CDR2 SFDVKD. The CDR3 region has the DNA TGTGCCACCAGGGACAGGGGAAGGGATCAGCCCCAGCATTTT. Translated: CATRDRGRDQPQHF.

This chain joins TRBV3-1 (or the pseudogene TRBV3-2) and TRBJ2-2; 8 bases are a match to TRBD2. CDR1 is LGHDT, CDR2 YNNKEL, per germline (reference sequence). This CDR3 contains 15 residues. The V gene end was trimmed by 2 bases and the J gene end by 7 bases; junction bases not matched to a gene: 6. CDR3 amino acids: CASSQISGRIGELFF. The CDR3 bases are TGTGCCAGCAGCCAAATAAGCGGGAGAATCGGGGAGCTGTTTTTT.

The chain has TRBV29-1 and TRBJ1-1; D is perhaps TRBD1 (6 bases). Per germline, CDR1 SQVTM and CDR2 ANQGSEA. The length of the CDR3 is 13 residues. Between the trimmed V and J ends, which lost 4 bases and 11 bases, there was a span of 20 bases. The CDR3 DNA is TGCAGCGTTGGGGACATTCTTACGGCTTTCGCTTTCTTT. This codes for CSVGDILTAFAFF. Together with reference TRBV29-1 and TRBJ1-1, the CDR3 gives the full variable domain: SAVISQKPSRDICQRGTSLTIQCQVDSQVTMMFWYRQQPGQSLTLIATANQGSEATYESGFVIDKFPISRPNLTFSTLTVSNMSPEDSSIYLCSVGDILTAFAFFGQGTRLTVV.

This chain links TRBV28 with TRBJ2-7, with a tentative D call TRBD1 (6 bases). The CDR3 is 14 residues long. The germline V gene encodes CDR1 MDHEN and CDR2 SYDVKM. V was trimmed by 6 bases and J by 5 bases, leaving 17 bases between them. The CDR3 nucleotides read TGTGCCAGCAGCCCCTTGGACAGAGGGGACGAGCAGTACTTC. Translated: CASSPLDRGDEQYF.

The V and J genes are TRBV6-2 or TRBV6-3 and TRBJ1-2, with D possibly matching TRBD1 (6 bases). The CDR3 extends over 14 amino acids. V was clipped by 5 bases and J by 4 bases, with 14 bases between them. Germline assignment: CDR1 MNHEY and CDR2 SVGEGT. As DNA, the CDR3 is TGTGCCAGCAGTACCCCCGGGACACCCTATGGCTACACCTTC. Its protein product is CASSTPGTPYGYTF.

The gene calls are TRBV6-5 and TRBJ2-7; D may be TRBD2 (5 bases). The CDR3 sequence is 14 residues long. From germline, CDR1 is MNHEY and CDR2 SVGAGI. With 0 bases removed from V and 6 bases from J, the gap between germline ends came to 12 bases. As DNA, the CDR3 is TGTGCCAGCAGTTACTCGATGGTCGAGGGCGAGCAGTACTTC. Translating it yields CASSYSMVEGEQYF.

This chain connects TRBV28 to TRBJ1-1; TRBD1 might be the D (6 bases). V shed 6 bases and J shed 3 bases, with 11 bases lying between them. From germline, CDR1 is MDHEN and CDR2 SYDVKM. CDR3 size: 13 residues. The CDR3 nucleotides are TGTGCCAGCAGGGCAGGGGCCTACACTGAAGCTTTCTTT. Translated: CASRAGAYTEAFF.

The chain has TRBV7-9 and TRBJ2-7, with D unclear. The CDR3 is 15 residues long. V was cut by 0 bases and J by 3 bases, with 12 bases left in between. Germline CDR1 is SEHNR and CDR2 is FQNEAQ (reference sequence). In DNA, the CDR3 is TGTGCCAGCAGCTTAGCGGCCGTTACCTTCTACGAGCAGTACTTC. Translating gives CASSLAAVTFYEQYF. Variable domain in full (rest from reference TRBV7-9 and TRBJ2-7): DTGVSQNPRHKITKRGQNVTFRCDPISEHNRLYWYRQTLGQGPEFLTYFQNEAQLEKSRLLSDRFSAERPKGSFSTLEIQRTEQGDSAMYLCASSLAAVTFYEQYFGPGTRLTVT.

This sequence joins TRBV27 and TRBJ2-7; D possibly corresponds to TRBD2 (5 bases). The CDR3 has 17 amino acids. The V gene lost 0 bases and the J gene lost 4 bases, with 19 bases spanning the gap. Germline V gene lookup returns CDR1 MNHEY and CDR2 SMNVEV (reference sequence). This CDR3 reads CASSLSGRRRATYEQYF. As DNA, the CDR3 is TGTGCCAGCAGTTTATCAGGTCGAAGGCGGGCGACTTACGAGCAGTACTTC.

V is TRBV28 and J is TRBJ2-1; 10 nucleotides match TRBD2. With V trimmed by 6 bases and J by 8 bases, 13 bases remained unmatched. CDR3 length: 16 amino acids. Per the germline V gene, CDR1 is MDHEN and CDR2 is SYDVKM. The DNA of the CDR3 is TGTGCCAGCAGACTCGGGCTAGCGGGAGAGTTAGATGAGCAGTTCTTC. It translates to CASRLGLAGELDEQFF.

The J gene is TRBJ2-2, the V gene TRBV19; D is perhaps TRBD1 (6 bases). There are 14 residues in the CDR3. Germline V gene data show CDR1 as LNHDA and CDR2 as SQIVND (reference sequence). The V gene lost 5 bases and the J gene lost 4 bases, with 11 bases spanning the gap. CDR3 sequence reads: CASSPAGVTGELFF. In DNA form, the CDR3 reads TGTGCCAGTAGTCCAGCAGGGGTCACCGGGGAGCTGTTTTTT.

About this clone: Germline is not matched at one junction end, which may reflect a read error. The chain's CDR3 is CASSQDLATNTQYF. DNA of the CDR3: TGTGCCAGCAGCCAAGATCTAGCCACAAATACGCAGTATTTT. The chain uses TRBV3-1 (or the pseudogene TRBV3-2) and TRBJ2-3; a weak D match, TRBD2 (5 bases). CDR1 is LGHDT and CDR2 is YNNKEL in the germline V gene (reference sequence). The CDR3 extends over 14 amino acids.

The chain recombines TRBV19 with TRBJ1-5, with 9 bases lining up with TRBD1. V gave up 10 bases and J gave up 7 bases; unmatched junction bases: 11. The CDR3 sequence is 14 residues long. Germline V gene data show CDR1 as LNHDA and CDR2 as SQIVND (reference sequence). The CDR3 reads CATARDREGQPQHF. CDR3 DNA sequence: TGTGCCACCGCTAGGGACAGGGAGGGGCAGCCCCAGCATTTT.

The CDR3 DNA follows: TGTGCCAGCAGGGGGAGCTCTGGAAACACCATATATTTT. Translating it yields CASRGSSGNTIYF. V and J are TRBV25-1 and TRBJ1-3; no clear D. The V and J ends lost 6 bases and 0 bases respectively, with 6 bases between them. Looked up from germline, CDR1 is MGHDK and CDR2 is SYGVNS. This CDR3 comprises 13 residues.

The chain couples TRBV19 to TRBJ1-2; D perhaps matches TRBD1 (5 bases). This CDR3 is built from 14 residues. Deletions cut 0 bases from V and 7 bases from J, with 12 bases between. Germline V CDR1 and CDR2: LNHDA, SQIVND (reference sequence). The CDR3 nucleotides read TGTGCCAGTAGTATAGAACCAGGGCCCGGTGGCTACACCTTC. Encoded protein: CASSIEPGPGGYTF.

The chain uses TRBV5-1 and TRBJ2-1; 13 nucleotides match TRBD2. Trimming cost V 6 bases and J 5 bases; bases outside gene matches: 8. The length of the CDR3 is 16 residues. Per germline, CDR1 SGHRS and CDR2 YFSETQ. CDR3 region: CASTRIGTSGDNEQFF. Written as DNA, the CDR3 is TGCGCCAGCACAAGAATAGGGACTAGCGGGGACAATGAGCAGTTCTTC. The variable domain in full, with the rest retrieved from reference TRBV5-1 and TRBJ2-1, is KAGVTQTPRYLIKTRGQQVTLSCSPISGHRSVSWYQQTPGQGLQFLFEYFSETQRNKGNFPGRFSGRQFSNSRSEMNVSTLELGDSALYLCASTRIGTSGDNEQFFGPGTRLTVL.

The chain has TRBV30 and TRBJ1-5, with TRBD1 matching 7 bases. The CDR3 consists of 13 residues. The germline V gene encodes CDR1 GTSNPN and CDR2 SVGIG (reference sequence). The V and J ends lost 0 bases and 7 bases, in that order; junction bases with no gene match: 3. CDR3 nucleotide sequence: TGTGCCTGGAGTGTAGGGGGCGAGCAGCCCCAGCATTTT. Amino acid sequence: CAWSVGGEQPQHF.